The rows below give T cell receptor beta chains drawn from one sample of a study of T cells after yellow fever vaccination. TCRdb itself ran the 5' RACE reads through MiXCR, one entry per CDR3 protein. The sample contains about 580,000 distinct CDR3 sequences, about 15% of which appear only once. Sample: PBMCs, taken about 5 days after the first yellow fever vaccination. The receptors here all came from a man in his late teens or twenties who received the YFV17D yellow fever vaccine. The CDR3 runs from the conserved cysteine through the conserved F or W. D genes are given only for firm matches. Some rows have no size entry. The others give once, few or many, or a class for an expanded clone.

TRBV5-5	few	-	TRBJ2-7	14	TGTGCCAGCAGCTTGCGTTATGGTAGGGACGAGCAGTACTTC	CASSLRYGRDEQYF
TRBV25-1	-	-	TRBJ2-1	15	TGTGCCAGCAGTGAATCGAGGGGCCCCTACAATGAGCAGTTCTTC	CASSESRGPYNEQFF
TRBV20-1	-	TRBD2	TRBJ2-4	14	TGCAGTGCCGCTAGCGGCCTCGCGGGGAACATTCAGTACTTC	CSAASGLAGNIQYF
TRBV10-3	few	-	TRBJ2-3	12	TGTGCCATCAGGAGCGGTGCAGATACGCAGTATTTT	CAIRSGADTQYF
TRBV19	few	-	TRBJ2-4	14	TGTGCCAGTAGTCCTCGGACAGCCAAAAACATTCAGTACTTC	CASSPRTAKNIQYF
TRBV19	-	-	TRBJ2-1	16	TGTGCCAGTAGTATTGGAAGCAGGAGCTCCTACAATGAGCAGTTCTTC	CASSIGSRSSYNEQFF
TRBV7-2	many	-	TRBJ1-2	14	TGTGCCAGCAGCTTAGGGGGGTTGGGCTATGGCTACACCTTC	CASSLGGLGYGYTF
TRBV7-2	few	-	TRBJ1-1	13	TGTGCCAGCTTAACAGGCCATAGGACTGAAGCTTTCTTT	CASLTGHRTEAFF
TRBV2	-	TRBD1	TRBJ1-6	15	TGTGCCAGCAGTGAAGTAGGGGGCGAGTATTCACCCCTCCACTTT	CASSEVGGEYSPLHF
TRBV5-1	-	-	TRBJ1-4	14	TGCGCCAGCAGCCGAACGACAGGATTCGAAAAACTGTTTTTT	CASSRTTGFEKLFF
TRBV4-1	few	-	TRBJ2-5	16	TGCGCCAGCAGGGAGAGCCGCGGGACAGAATCCGGGACCCAGTACTTC	CASRESRGTESGTQYF
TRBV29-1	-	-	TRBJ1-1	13	TGCAGCGTTATCGACGGTTTGAACACTGAAGCTTTCTTT	CSVIDGLNTEAFF
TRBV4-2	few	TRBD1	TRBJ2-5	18	TGTGCCAGCAGCCGGTACGCCCTAAGGGACAGGGGGTCGGAGACCCAGTACTTC	CASSRYALRDRGSETQYF
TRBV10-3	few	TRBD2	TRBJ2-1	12	TGTGCCATCCACGGGGGGTACAATGAGCAGTTCTTC	CAIHGGYNEQFF
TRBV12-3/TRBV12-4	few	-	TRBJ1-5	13	TGTGCCAGCAGTCTCAGGGAGGTTCAGCCCCAGCATTTT	CASSLREVQPQHF
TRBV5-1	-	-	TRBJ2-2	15	TGCGCCAGCTACCTGGGGCTCGATGCTACCGGGGAGCTGTTTTTT	CASYLGLDATGELFF
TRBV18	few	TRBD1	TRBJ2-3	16	TGTGCCAGCCCGCCCCGTCCGAGACAGGGTGCAGATACGCAGTATTTT	CASPPRPRQGADTQYF
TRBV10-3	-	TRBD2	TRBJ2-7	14	TGTGCCATCAGTGAGGGACTAGCTCCCAACGAGCAGTACTTC	CAISEGLAPNEQYF
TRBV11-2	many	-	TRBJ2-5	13	TGTGCCAGCAGCCAACGGCGGGGAGAGACCCAGTACTTC	CASSQRRGETQYF
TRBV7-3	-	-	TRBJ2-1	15	TGTGCCAGCAGCTTAAAGAGGGCAGGGTCCAATGAGCAGTTCTTC	CASSLKRAGSNEQFF
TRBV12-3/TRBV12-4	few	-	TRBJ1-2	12	TGTGCCAGCAGTTGGGGGTTGTATGGCTACACCTTC	CASSWGLYGYTF
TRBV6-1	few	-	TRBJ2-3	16	TGTGCCAGCAGAGAACCAGGGGCCCCGAGCACAGATACGCAGTATTTT	CASREPGAPSTDTQYF
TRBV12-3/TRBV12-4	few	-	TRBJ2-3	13	TGTGCCAGCAGTAGGACTACCGCAGATACGCAGTATTTT	CASSRTTADTQYF
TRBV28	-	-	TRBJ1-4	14	TGTGCCAGCAGTAATACAGACCTTAATGAAAAACTGTTTTTT	CASSNTDLNEKLFF
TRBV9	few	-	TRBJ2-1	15	TGTGCCAGCAGCCCAAGACGGGGGAGATACAATGAGCAGTTCTTC	CASSPRRGRYNEQFF
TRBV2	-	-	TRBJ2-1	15	TGTGCCAGCACCTACCGGGACTCCCCCTTGGATGAGCAGTTCTTC	CASTYRDSPLDEQFF
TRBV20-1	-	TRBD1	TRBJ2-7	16	TGCAGTGCTAGAGGCCTACCGGGACAGGGTCTATACGAGCAGTACTTC	CSARGLPGQGLYEQYF
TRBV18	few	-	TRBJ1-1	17	TGTGCCAGCTCACCGGTCGAATGGGGGCACCCGAACACTGAAGCTTTCTTT	CASSPVEWGHPNTEAFF
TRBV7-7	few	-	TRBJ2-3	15	TGTGCTAGCAGCTCTCGGGGAGTCTTCACAGATACGCAGTATTTT	CASSSRGVFTDTQYF
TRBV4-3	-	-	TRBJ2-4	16	TGCGCCAGCAGCCAGGGGGGGGCCGGAGCCAAAAACATTCAGTACTTC	CASSQGGAGAKNIQYF
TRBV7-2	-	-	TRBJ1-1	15	TGTGCCAGCAGCTTAGTTTCGGGTGGGGACACTGAAGCTTTCTTT	CASSLVSGGDTEAFF
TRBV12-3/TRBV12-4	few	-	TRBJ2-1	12	TGTGCCAGCAGCCGGGGTTTCCTTGAGCAGTTCTTC	CASSRGFLEQFF
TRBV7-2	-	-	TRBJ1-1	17	TGTGCCAGCAGCTTGGGTCCGGGGATCTCATTGAACACTGAAGCTTTCTTT	CASSLGPGISLNTEAFF
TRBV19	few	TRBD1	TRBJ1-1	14	TGTGCCAGTAGCCAGGGGGACAGGGGTGCTGAAGCTTTCTTT	CASSQGDRGAEAFF
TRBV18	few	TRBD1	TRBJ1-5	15	TGTGCCAGCTCACCTGGCGACAGGGTTAATCAGCCCCAGCATTTT	CASSPGDRVNQPQHF
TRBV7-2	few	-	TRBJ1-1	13	TGTGCCAGCAGCTTATCCCGGGAGGAGGAAGCTTTCTTT	CASSLSREEEAFF
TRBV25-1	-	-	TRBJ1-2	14	TGTGCCAGCAGTGAATCAATCGGGGACCATGGCTATACCTTC	CASSESIGDHGYTF
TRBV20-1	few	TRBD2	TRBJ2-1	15	TGCAGTGCTAGCGCTAGCGGGGGGCGGGCACCTGAGCAGTTCTTC	CSASASGGRAPEQFF
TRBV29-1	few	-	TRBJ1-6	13	TGCAGCGTGGGGGAGCATGAAGCTTCACCCCTCCACTTT	CSVGEHEASPLHF
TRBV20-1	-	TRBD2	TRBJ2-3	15	TGCAGTGCTACCCGACTAGCGGGGCGAACAGATACGCAGTATTTT	CSATRLAGRTDTQYF
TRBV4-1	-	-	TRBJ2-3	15	TGCGCCAGCAGCCATATAGCGGAGCCCCCAGATACGCAGTATTTT	CASSHIAEPPDTQYF
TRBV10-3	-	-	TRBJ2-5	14	TGTGCCATCAGTGACGGAGGCGGAAAAGAGACCCAGTACTTC	CAISDGGGKETQYF
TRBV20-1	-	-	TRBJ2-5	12	TGCAGTGCTCCTAGCTCCGCAGAGACCCAGTACTTC	CSAPSSAETQYF
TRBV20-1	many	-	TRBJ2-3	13	TGCAGTGCTAGAACTTCCGGCACAGATACGCAGTATTTT	CSARTSGTDTQYF
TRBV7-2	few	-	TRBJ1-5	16	TGTGCCAGCAGCTTAGCGGGACCTAATAGCAATCAGCCCCAGCATTTT	CASSLAGPNSNQPQHF
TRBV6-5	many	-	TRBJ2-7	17	TGTGCCAGCAGTTACTCCCCCGGACCGGCTGAACACTACGAGCAGTACTTC	CASSYSPGPAEHYEQYF
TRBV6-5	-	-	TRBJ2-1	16	TGTGCCAGCAGTTACGGCGGGGGCCGCTCCTACAATGAGCAGTTCTTC	CASSYGGGRSYNEQFF
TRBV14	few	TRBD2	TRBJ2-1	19	TGTGCCAGCAGCCAAGATCTTCCTAGCGGGGGGCCCCCCTACAATGAGCAGTTCTTC	CASSQDLPSGGPPYNEQFF
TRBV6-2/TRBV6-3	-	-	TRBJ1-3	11	TGTGCCGGCCACTCTGGATACACCATATATTTT	CAGHSGYTIYF
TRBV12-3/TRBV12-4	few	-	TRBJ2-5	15	TGTGCCAGCAGTTTCGGACTACCCCTCCAAGAGACCCAGTACTTC	CASSFGLPLQETQYF
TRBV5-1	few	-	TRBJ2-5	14	TGCGCCAGCAGCTTGGGTCGGCGCGGGGAGACCCAGTACTTC	CASSLGRRGETQYF
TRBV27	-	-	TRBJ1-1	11	TGTGCCAGCATGAGGAACACTGAAGCTTTCTTT	CASMRNTEAFF
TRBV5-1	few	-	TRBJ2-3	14	TGCGCCAGCACCAGACAGTTGAGCACAGATACGCAGTATTTT	CASTRQLSTDTQYF